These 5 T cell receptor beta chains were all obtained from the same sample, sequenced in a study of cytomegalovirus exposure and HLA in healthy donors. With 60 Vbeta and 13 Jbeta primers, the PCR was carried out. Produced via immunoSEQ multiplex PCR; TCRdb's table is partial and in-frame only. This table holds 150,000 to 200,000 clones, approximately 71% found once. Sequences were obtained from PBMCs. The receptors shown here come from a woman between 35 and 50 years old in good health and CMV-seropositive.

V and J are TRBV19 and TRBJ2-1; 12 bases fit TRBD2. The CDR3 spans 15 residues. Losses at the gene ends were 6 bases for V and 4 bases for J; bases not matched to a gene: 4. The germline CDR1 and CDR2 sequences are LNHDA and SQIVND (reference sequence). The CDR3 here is CASRLLAGGYNEQFF. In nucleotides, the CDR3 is TGTGCCAGTAGGTTACTAGCGGGAGGATACAATGAGCAGTTCTTC.

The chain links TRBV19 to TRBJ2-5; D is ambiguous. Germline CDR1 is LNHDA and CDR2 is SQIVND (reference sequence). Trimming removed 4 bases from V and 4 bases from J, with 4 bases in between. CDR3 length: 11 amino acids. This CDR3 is CASSSRETQYF. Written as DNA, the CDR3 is TGTGCCAGTAGTAGTCGAGAGACCCAGTACTTC.

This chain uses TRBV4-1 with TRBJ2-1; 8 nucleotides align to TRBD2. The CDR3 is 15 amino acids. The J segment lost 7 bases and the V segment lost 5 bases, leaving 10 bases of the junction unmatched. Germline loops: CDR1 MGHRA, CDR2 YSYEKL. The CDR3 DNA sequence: TGCGCCAGCAGCGCTACGGGGTTAGCGGGGAATGAGCAGTTCTTC. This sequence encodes CASSATGLAGNEQFF.

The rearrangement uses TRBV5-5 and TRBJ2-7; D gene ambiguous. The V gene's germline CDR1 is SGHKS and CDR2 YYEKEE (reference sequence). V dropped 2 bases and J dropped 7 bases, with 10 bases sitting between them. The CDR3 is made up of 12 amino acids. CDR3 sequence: CASSFEIREQYF. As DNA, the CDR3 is TGTGCCAGCAGCTTTGAGATCCGAGAGCAGTACTTC.

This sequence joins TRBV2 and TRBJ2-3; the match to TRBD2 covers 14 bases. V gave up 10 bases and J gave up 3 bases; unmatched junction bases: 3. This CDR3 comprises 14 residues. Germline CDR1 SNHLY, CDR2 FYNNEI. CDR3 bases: TGTGCCACCAGGACTAGCGGGAGGACAGATACGCAGTATTTT. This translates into CATRTSGRTDTQYF.